This TCR beta chain was sequenced in a study of CD8 T cells in ankylosing spondylitis. This clonotype was counted only a few times. What it binds is not known. Via MiXCR, TCRdb re-called the 5' RACE reads, giving one row per CDR3 protein. The sample has over 700,000 distinct CDR3 sequences, around 19% seen once. CDR1 is SNHLY and CDR2 is FYNNEI in the germline V gene. The CDR3 spans 14 residues. The V end was cut by 3 bases, the J end by 2 bases, with 8 bases between. Study-wide findings and caveats: Apparently characteristic of ankylosing spondylitis blood was a TCR beta motif (roughly eight highly homologous variants).

The source of this sequence is a male donor with ankylosing spondylitis. The sequenced material came from blood, either unsorted or a sorted T cell fraction (not recorded which). V gene TRBV2 combines with J gene TRBJ2-1, with D possibly being TRBD1 or TRBD2 (5 bases each). CDR3 in amino acids: CASSDQGAYNEQFF. DNA of the CDR3: TGTGCCAGCAGTGATCAGGGAGCCTACAATGAGCAGTTCTTC.